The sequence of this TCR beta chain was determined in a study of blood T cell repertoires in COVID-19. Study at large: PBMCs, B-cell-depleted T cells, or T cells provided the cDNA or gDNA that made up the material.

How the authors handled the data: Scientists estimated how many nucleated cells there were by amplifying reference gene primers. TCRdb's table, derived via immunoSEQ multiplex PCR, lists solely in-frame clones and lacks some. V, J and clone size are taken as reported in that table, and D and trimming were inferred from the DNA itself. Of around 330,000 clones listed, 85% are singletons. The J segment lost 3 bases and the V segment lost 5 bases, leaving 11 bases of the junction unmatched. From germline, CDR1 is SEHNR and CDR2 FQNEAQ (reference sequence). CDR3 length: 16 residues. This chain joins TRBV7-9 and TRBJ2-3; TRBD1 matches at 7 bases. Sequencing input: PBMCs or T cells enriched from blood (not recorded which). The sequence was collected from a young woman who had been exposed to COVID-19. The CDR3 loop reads CASSPGTASMTDTQYF. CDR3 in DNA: TGTGCCAGCAGCCCCGGGACAGCCAGTATGACAGATACGCAGTATTTT. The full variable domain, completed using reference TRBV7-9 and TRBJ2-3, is DTGVSQNPRHKITKRGQNVTFRCDPISEHNRLYWYRQTLGQGPEFLTYFQNEAQLEKSRLLSDRFSAERPKGSFSTLEIQRTEQGDSAMYLCASSPGTASMTDTQYFGPGTRLTVL.